The rows below give T cell receptor beta chains drawn from one sample of a study of T cell responses to AZD1222 COVID-19 vaccine. The repertoire was sequenced with immunoSEQ multiplex PCR; TCRdb's copy has only in-frame clones and lacks some. There are 95,000 to 120,000 clones in the sample; roughly 90% occur only once, and roughly 3% lies in the top ten. The material sequenced was peripheral blood, taken on day 0 of MenACWY control vaccination. The receptors were gathered from an adult in good health. The CDR3 runs from the conserved cysteine through the conserved F or W.

v_gene,j_gene,CDR3aa
TRBV4-2,TRBJ1-5,CASSSRTGRAHGQPQHF
TRBV6-1,TRBJ1-2,CASSESQGYGYTF
TRBV7-8,TRBJ1-1,CASSLEDRTYTEAFF
TRBV7-9,TRBJ2-5,CASSSTWKTVRQKETQYF
TRBV5-1,TRBJ1-5,CASSLGVAAPGNQPQHF
TRBV16,TRBJ1-2,CASSQQGQGYGYTF
TRBV4-1,TRBJ2-7,CASSQGEARTYEQYF
TRBV7-2,TRBJ1-3,CASSYNREGGNTIYF
TRBV7-2,TRBJ1-2,CASSLRQGHNYGYTF
TRBV7-9,TRBJ1-1,CASSYYVDVNTEAFF
TRBV29-1,TRBJ1-4,CSVDTVGGSEKLFF
TRBV7-2,TRBJ1-5,CASSPRTGGSQPQHF
TRBV6-2/TRBV6-3,TRBJ1-1,CASSYQSPDGGRLAFF
TRBV6-5,TRBJ1-1,CASSYSSDRVGTEAFF
TRBV11-3,TRBJ1-6,CASSLEIWQGLLNSPLHF
TRBV5-6,TRBJ2-5,CASRGWGARETQYF
TRBV6-5,TRBJ2-1,CASSYSSPNEQFF
TRBV7-2,TRBJ2-7,CASSPQGIYEQYF
TRBV30,TRBJ1-4,CAWARQGREKLFF
TRBV9,TRBJ1-1,CASSTGLNTEAFF
TRBV4-1,TRBJ2-7,CASSQVPGGTGYYEQYF
TRBV5-1,TRBJ1-6,CASSQGLNSPLHF
TRBV6-5,TRBJ1-2,CASSYRQGGYGYTF
TRBV29-1,TRBJ2-7,CSVEEDTPYEQYF
TRBV5-4,TRBJ2-1,CASSTPGGGAGNEQFF
TRBV7-9,TRBJ1-6,CASSYIQSSYNSPLHF
TRBV5-1,TRBJ1-3,CASSQDRGRTIYF
TRBV4-1,TRBJ1-5,CASSQETGGGQPQHF
TRBV19,TRBJ1-5,CASSINGGGGGRGQPQHF
TRBV6-2/TRBV6-3,TRBJ2-1,CASSSLRTVSSYNEQFF
TRBV24-1,TRBJ1-5,CATGQAGQPQHF
TRBV27,TRBJ1-5,CASSETWAQPQHF
TRBV7-3,TRBJ1-5,CASSLGYNQPQHF
TRBV6-5,TRBJ1-6,CASSSGVGLWPLHF
TRBV6-5,TRBJ2-1,CASRLRQGNYNEQFF
TRBV12-3/TRBV12-4,TRBJ1-5,CASSRQGNQPQHF
TRBV5-4,TRBJ2-7,CASSSGQGIVYEQYF